This T cell receptor (beta chain) is drawn from a study of T cells in Graves' hyperthyroidism and ophthalmopathy. About the research overall: Peripheral blood draws took place at initial diagnosis, ahead of any treatment. Study conclusions and caveats: Also found in blood were most expanded thyroid clonotypes above 0.001.

RNA transcripts gave rise to amplified TCR beta CDR3 regions. A set of HTBI primers served as the primers for a first-round RT-PCR of the TCR CDR3. TCRdb itself ran the multiplex PCR reads through MiXCR, one entry per CDR3 protein. The top ten hold approximately 15% of the sample, which has a few hundred thousand distinct CDR3 sequences, about 15% seen once. A lack of ophthalmopathy progression within 18 months defined stable Graves' hyperthyroidism. Not enrolled were patients with uncontrolled infection, other autoimmune disease, pregnancy or lactation. Germline CDR1 reads LGHDT; CDR2 reads YNNKEL (reference sequence). This CDR3 is 19 amino acids long. V dropped 0 bases and J dropped 2; count of bases not matched to a gene: 9. This clonotype was counted many times. Its specificity is not known.

The clonotype comes from a woman aged 40-49 years with Graves' hyperthyroidism. Sequencing input: blood. This chain connects TRBV3-1 to TRBJ2-1; 11 positions match TRBD2. In nucleotides, the CDR3 is TGTGCCAGCAGCCAAGATCTAGAAACTAGCGGGAGTCCCTACAATGAGCAGTTCTTC. This sequence encodes CASSQDLETSGSPYNEQFF.